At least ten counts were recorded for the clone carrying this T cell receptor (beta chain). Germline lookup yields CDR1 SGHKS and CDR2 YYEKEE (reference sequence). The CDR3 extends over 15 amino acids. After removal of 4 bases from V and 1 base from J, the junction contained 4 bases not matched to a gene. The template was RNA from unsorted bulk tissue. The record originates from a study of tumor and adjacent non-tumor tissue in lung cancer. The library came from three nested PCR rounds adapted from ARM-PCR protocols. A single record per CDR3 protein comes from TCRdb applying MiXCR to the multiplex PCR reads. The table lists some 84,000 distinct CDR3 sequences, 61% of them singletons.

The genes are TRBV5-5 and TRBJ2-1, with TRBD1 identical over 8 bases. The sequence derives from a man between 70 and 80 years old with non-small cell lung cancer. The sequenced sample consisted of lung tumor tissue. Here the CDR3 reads CASSKDRGSYNEQFF. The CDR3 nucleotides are TGTGCCAGCAGCAAAGACAGGGGTTCCTACAATGAGCAGTTCTTC. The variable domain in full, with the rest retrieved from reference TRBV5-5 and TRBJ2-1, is DAGVTQSPTHLIKTRGQQVTLRCSPISGHKSVSWYQQVLGQGPQFIFQYYEKEERGRGNFPDRFSARQFPNYSSELNVNALLLGDSALYLCASSKDRGSYNEQFFGPGTRLTVL.